This is a list of T cell receptor beta chains from one sample in a study of T-cell memory formation after mild COVID-19. TCRdb reprocessed the 5' RACE reads via MiXCR and lists one record per CDR3 protein. The sample lists about 430,000 distinct CDR3 sequences; 20% to 25% were seen once. Sequencing was done on a sample of PBMCs or a T cell subset sorted from them (not recorded which). Every receptor here comes from an adult woman who had mild COVID-19 (a few samples of this study predate the infection). Cell type and time point are not known. Both conserved end residues are part of each CDR3. D genes are given only for firm matches. Clone size is stated in some rows and not others, as once, few, many or a class when expanded.

d_call	v_call	clone_size	j_call	cdr3_aa	cdr3_nt
.	TRBV9	.	TRBJ1-3	CASSVSGSSGNTIYF	TGTGCCAGCAGCGTATCTGGGAGCTCTGGAAACACCATATATTTT
.	TRBV24-1	few	TRBJ1-1	CATSDLRRGKAFF	TGTGCCACCAGTGATTTGCGCCGAGGTAAAGCTTTCTTT
TRBD1	TRBV12-3/TRBV12-4	.	TRBJ1-2	CASSHDRGYGYTF	TGTGCCAGCAGTCACGACAGGGGGTATGGCTACACCTTC
.	TRBV14	few	TRBJ1-2	CASSHLGVGDGYTF	TGTGCCAGCAGCCACTTAGGTGTGGGGGATGGCTACACCTTC
TRBD2	TRBV20-1	.	TRBJ2-2	CSAASSGGASGELFF	TGCAGTGCTGCCTCTAGCGGGGGGGCCAGCGGGGAGCTGTTTTTT
.	TRBV29-1	few	TRBJ1-2	CSVETPMGANYGYTF	TGCAGCGTTGAAACCCCTATGGGGGCTAACTATGGCTACACCTTC
.	TRBV6-1	.	TRBJ1-2	CASSGTPRDYGYTF	TGTGCCAGCAGTGGGACACCCAGGGACTATGGCTACACCTTC
.	TRBV7-2	few	TRBJ2-7	CASSPDRGVRSYEQYF	TGTGCCAGCAGCCCCGACCGTGGAGTTCGGTCCTACGAGCAGTACTTC
.	TRBV7-8	.	TRBJ1-2	CASSFGEREGYTF	TGTGCCAGCAGCTTCGGGGAGAGGGAGGGGTACACCTTC
.	TRBV6-1	.	TRBJ1-1	CASSEGGFPEAFF	TGTGCCAGCAGTGAAGGGGGGTTCCCTGAAGCTTTCTTT
.	TRBV4-1	.	TRBJ1-1	CASTRTENTEAFF	TGCGCCAGCACAAGGACAGAGAACACTGAAGCTTTCTTT
TRBD1	TRBV2	.	TRBJ1-1	CASVLTGGREAFF	TGTGCCAGCGTTTTGACAGGGGGTAGAGAGGCTTTCTTT
TRBD2	TRBV5-1	.	TRBJ2-3	CASSRTSGRRESTDTQYF	TGCGCCAGCAGTCGGACTAGCGGGAGAAGGGAAAGCACAGATACGCAGTATTTT
.	TRBV12-3/TRBV12-4	few	TRBJ1-5	CASRRRPEPQHF	TGTGCCAGCCGTAGGCGGCCGGAGCCCCAGCATTTT
TRBD2	TRBV11-2	.	TRBJ2-1	CASSPLETSWVNEQFF	TGTGCCAGCAGCCCCCTGGAGACTAGCTGGGTCAATGAGCAGTTCTTC
.	TRBV12-3/TRBV12-4	.	TRBJ1-2	CASSPGRSYGYTF	TGTGCCAGCAGTCCCGGACGGAGCTATGGCTACACCTTC
.	TRBV18	few	TRBJ1-2	CASSPSRTANGYTF	TGTGCCAGCTCACCGTCGCGGACAGCCAACGGCTACACCTTC
.	TRBV18	few	TRBJ1-4	CASSTYDGEKLFF	TGTGCCAGCTCCACCTATGACGGTGAAAAACTGTTTTTT
.	TRBV7-9	.	TRBJ2-3	CASSKASLTDTQYF	TGTGCCAGCAGCAAAGCTAGTCTCACAGATACGCAGTATTTT
.	TRBV29-1	.	TRBJ2-2	CSVFAGELFF	TGCAGCGTTTTCGCCGGGGAGCTGTTTTTT
.	TRBV10-3	.	TRBJ2-1	CAIKQGSDNEQFF	TGTGCCATCAAGCAGGGGAGCGATAATGAGCAGTTCTTC
TRBD2	TRBV19	few	TRBJ2-7	CASSIAQGLAGIYEQYF	TGTGCCAGTAGTATAGCCCAGGGACTAGCGGGAATCTACGAGCAGTACTTC
.	TRBV9	.	TRBJ2-3	CASSVEPRGDTQYF	TGTGCCAGCAGCGTAGAACCTCGCGGCGATACGCAGTATTTT
.	TRBV10-3	.	TRBJ2-5	CAISGVRSETQYF	TGTGCCATCAGTGGGGTCAGATCAGAGACCCAGTACTTC
TRBD1	TRBV5-6	.	TRBJ2-3	CASSLVQGADTQYF	TGTGCCAGCAGCTTGGTACAGGGGGCAGATACGCAGTATTTT
.	TRBV15	.	TRBJ2-7	CATSPRGGVHEQYF	TGTGCCACCAGCCCCAGAGGAGGGGTCCACGAGCAGTACTTC
TRBD1	TRBV5-1	.	TRBJ1-1	CASSLGDRGFNSANTEAFF	TGCGCCAGCAGCTTGGGGGACAGGGGATTTAACAGCGCGAACACTGAAGCTTTCTTT
.	TRBV4-1	.	TRBJ1-5	CASSQVRGLPQHF	TGCGCCAGCAGCCAAGTTAGGGGCCTGCCCCAGCATTTT
TRBD1	TRBV10-3	few	TRBJ2-7	CAIRGTVSPAYEQYF	TGTGCCATCAGGGGGACAGTGTCCCCCGCCTACGAGCAGTACTTC
TRBD2	TRBV13	.	TRBJ2-3	CASSHFLSGSGNTQYF	TGTGCCAGCAGCCACTTCCTTAGCGGGAGTGGGAATACGCAGTATTTT
TRBD1	TRBV5-5	.	TRBJ1-1	CASSLVGQGDTEAFF	TGTGCCAGCAGCTTGGTGGGACAGGGGGACACTGAAGCTTTCTTT
.	TRBV29-1	many	TRBJ1-5	CSVGDSSLAGQPQHF	TGCAGCGTGGGGGACTCCTCCCTAGCGGGACAGCCCCAGCATTTT
.	TRBV7-8	.	TRBJ2-5	CASSLGWGAQETQYF	TGTGCCAGCAGCTTAGGATGGGGCGCCCAAGAGACCCAGTACTTC
.	TRBV11-2	.	TRBJ2-1	CASSLDVGYEQFF	TGTGCCAGCAGCTTAGATGTGGGGTATGAGCAGTTCTTC
.	TRBV10-3	.	TRBJ2-1	CAISDPGAVGSYNEQFF	TGTGCCATCAGTGATCCCGGCGCTGTAGGCTCCTACAATGAGCAGTTCTTC
.	TRBV18	.	TRBJ2-4	CASSSASFRGVNIQYF	TGTGCCAGCTCATCCGCCTCGTTCCGAGGTGTAAACATTCAGTACTTC
.	TRBV5-6	.	TRBJ1-2	CASSQEGRGYGYTF	TGTGCCAGCAGCCAGGAGGGCAGGGGCTATGGCTACACCTTC
.	TRBV5-6	.	TRBJ2-5	CASSLLDGKVETQYF	TGTGCCAGCAGCTTACTGGACGGAAAGGTTGAGACCCAGTACTTC
.	TRBV6-6	.	TRBJ2-5	CASGPSGTGETQYF	TGTGCCAGCGGTCCTTCAGGAACGGGGGAGACCCAGTACTTC
.	TRBV24-1	.	TRBJ2-3	CATSDLRDGSTDTQYF	TGTGCCACCAGTGATTTGCGGGATGGGAGTACAGATACGCAGTATTTT
.	TRBV7-6	many	TRBJ1-5	CASSLTGSSNQPQHF	TGTGCCAGCAGCCTGACTGGAAGTAGCAATCAGCCCCAGCATTTT
.	TRBV18	few	TRBJ2-7	CASSPVVSPGTEQYF	TGTGCCAGCTCACCGGTCGTGTCACCGGGGACCGAGCAGTACTTC
.	TRBV5-6	.	TRBJ1-2	CASSLDGRTSNYGYTF	TGTGCCAGCAGCTTGGATGGCCGAACTTCTAACTATGGCTACACCTTC
TRBD2	TRBV5-4	.	TRBJ2-7	CATYDSGRGYGEQYF	TGTGCCACCTACGATAGCGGGAGAGGGTATGGCGAGCAGTACTTC
.	TRBV10-2	.	TRBJ2-5	CASGRMPQETQYF	TGCGCCAGCGGCCGAATGCCCCAAGAGACCCAGTACTTC
.	TRBV6-4	.	TRBJ2-1	CASSDWGGPDNEQFF	TGTGCCAGCAGTGACTGGGGGGGCCCAGACAATGAGCAGTTCTTC